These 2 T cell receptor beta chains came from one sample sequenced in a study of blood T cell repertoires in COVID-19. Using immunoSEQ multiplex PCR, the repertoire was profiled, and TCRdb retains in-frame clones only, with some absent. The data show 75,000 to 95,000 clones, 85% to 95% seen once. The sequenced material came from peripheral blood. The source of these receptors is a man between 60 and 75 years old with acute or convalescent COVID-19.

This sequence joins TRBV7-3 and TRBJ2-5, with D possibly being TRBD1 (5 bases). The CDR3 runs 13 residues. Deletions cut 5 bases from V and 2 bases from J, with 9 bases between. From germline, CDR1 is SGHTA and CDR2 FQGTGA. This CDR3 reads CASSPTVQETQYF. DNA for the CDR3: TGTGCCAGCAGCCCGACAGTACAAGAGACCCAGTACTTC.

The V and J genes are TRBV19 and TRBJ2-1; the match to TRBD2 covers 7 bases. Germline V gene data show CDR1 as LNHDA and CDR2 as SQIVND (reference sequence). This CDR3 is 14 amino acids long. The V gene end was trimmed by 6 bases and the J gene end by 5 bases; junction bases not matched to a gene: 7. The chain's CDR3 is CASRRGRADNEQFF. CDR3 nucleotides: TGTGCCAGTAGGCGGGGGAGGGCCGACAATGAGCAGTTCTTC.